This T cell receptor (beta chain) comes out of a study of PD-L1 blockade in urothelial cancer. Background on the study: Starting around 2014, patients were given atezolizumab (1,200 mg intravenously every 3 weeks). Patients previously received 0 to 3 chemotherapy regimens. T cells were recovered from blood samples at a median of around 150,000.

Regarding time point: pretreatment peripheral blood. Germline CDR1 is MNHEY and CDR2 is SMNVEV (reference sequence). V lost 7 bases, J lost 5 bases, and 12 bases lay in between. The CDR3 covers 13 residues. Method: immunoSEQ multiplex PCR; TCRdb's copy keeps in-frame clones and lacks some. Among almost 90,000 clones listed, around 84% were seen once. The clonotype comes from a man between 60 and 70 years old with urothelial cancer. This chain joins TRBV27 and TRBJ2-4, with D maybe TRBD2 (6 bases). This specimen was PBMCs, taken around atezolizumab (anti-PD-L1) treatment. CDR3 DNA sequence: TGTGCCAGCAAGGGATGGGGGGAAAACATTCAGTACTTC. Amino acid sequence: CASKGWGENIQYF.